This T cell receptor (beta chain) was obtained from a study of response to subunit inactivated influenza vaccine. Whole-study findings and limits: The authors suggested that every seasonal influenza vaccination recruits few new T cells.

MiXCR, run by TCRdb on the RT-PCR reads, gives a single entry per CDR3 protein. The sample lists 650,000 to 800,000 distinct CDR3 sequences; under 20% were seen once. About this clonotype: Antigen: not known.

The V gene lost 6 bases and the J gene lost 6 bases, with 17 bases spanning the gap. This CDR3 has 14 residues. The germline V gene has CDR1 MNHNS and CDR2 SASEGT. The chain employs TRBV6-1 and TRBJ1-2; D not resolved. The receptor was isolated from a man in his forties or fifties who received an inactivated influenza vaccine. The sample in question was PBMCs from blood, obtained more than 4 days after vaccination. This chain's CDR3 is CASRVLYPRDGYTF. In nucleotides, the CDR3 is TGTGCCAGCAGGGTCCTATACCCACGGGATGGCTACACCTTC.